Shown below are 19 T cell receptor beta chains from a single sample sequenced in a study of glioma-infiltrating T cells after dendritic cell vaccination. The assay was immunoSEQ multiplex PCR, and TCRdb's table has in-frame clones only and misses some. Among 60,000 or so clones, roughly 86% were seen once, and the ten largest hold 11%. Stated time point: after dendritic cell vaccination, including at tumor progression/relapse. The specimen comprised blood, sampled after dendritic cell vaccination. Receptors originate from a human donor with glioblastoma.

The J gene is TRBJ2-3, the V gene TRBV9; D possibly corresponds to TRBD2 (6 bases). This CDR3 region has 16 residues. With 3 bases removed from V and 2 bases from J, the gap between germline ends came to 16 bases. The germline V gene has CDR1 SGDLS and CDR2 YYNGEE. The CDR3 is CASSEGLDPITDTQYF. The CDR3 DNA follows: TGTGCCAGCAGCGAGGGACTCGACCCGATCACAGATACGCAGTATTTT.

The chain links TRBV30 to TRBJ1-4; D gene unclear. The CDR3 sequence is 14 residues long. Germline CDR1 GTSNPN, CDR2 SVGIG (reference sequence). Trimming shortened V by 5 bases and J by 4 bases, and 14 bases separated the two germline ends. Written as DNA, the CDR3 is TGTGCCTGGTCGGGGTACCAACATAATGAAAAACTGTTTTTT. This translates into CAWSGYQHNEKLFF.

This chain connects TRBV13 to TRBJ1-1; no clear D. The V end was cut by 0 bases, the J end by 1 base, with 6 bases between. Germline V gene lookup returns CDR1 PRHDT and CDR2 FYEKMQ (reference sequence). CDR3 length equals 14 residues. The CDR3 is CASSLGLGNTEAFF. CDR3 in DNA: TGTGCCAGCAGCTTAGGCCTCGGGAACACTGAAGCTTTCTTT. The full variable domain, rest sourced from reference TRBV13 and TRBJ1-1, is AAGVIQSPRHLIKEKRETATLKCYPIPRHDTVYWYQQGPGQDPQFLISFYEKMQSDKGSIPDRFSAQQFSDYHSELNMSSLELGDSALYFCASSLGLGNTEAFFGQGTRLTVV.

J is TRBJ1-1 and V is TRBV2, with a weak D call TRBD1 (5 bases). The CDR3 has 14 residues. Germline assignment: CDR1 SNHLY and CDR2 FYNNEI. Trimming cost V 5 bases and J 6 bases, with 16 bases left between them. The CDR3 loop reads CASSYGHLRAEAFF. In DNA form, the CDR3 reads TGTGCCAGCAGTTACGGACACCTTCGGGCTGAAGCTTTCTTT.

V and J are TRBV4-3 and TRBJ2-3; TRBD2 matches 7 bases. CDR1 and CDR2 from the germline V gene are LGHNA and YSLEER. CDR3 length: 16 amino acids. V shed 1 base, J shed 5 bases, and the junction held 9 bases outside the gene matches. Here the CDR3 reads CASSQATGTGGDTQYF. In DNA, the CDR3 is TGCGCCAGCAGCCAAGCAACCGGGACGGGGGGAGATACGCAGTATTTT.

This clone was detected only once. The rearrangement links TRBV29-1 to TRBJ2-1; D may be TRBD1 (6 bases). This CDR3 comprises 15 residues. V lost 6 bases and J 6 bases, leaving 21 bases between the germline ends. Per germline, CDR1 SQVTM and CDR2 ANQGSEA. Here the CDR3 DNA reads TGCAGCGTGTCCAAGGGGGACATCGGGTTCAATGAGCAGTTCTTC. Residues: CSVSKGDIGFNEQFF.

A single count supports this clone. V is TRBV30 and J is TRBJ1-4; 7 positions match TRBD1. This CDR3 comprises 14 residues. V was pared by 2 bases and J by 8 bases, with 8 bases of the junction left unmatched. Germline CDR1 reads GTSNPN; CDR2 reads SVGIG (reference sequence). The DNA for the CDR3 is TGTGCCTGGAGTATGACAGGGTTTAACGAAAAACTGTTTTTT. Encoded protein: CAWSMTGFNEKLFF.

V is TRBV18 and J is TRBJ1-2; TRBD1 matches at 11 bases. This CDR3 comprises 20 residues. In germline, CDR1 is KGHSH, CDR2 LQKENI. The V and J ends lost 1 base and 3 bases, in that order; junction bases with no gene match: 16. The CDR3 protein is CASSPLTVSGQGADDYGYTF. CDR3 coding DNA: TGTGCCAGCTCACCACTTACAGTGTCAGGACAGGGGGCCGACGACTATGGCTACACCTTC. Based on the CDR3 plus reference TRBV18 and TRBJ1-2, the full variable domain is NAGVMQNPRHLVRRRGQEARLRCSPMKGHSHVYWYRQLPEEGLKFMVYLQKENIIDESGMPKERFSAEFPKEGPSILRIQQVVRGDSAAYFCASSPLTVSGQGADDYGYTFGSGTRLTVV.

CDR3 nucleotide sequence: TGTGCCTGGAGGATGGGGCACCGGACTAGCGGGTGGCAGTTCTTC. The encoded protein is CAWRMGHRTSGWQFF. V gene TRBV30 combines with J gene TRBJ2-1; 11 bases agree with TRBD2. Germline CDR1 is GTSNPN and CDR2 is SVGIG (reference sequence). The CDR3 extends over 15 amino acids. Losses at the gene ends were 3 bases for V and 12 bases for J; bases not matched to a gene: 13.

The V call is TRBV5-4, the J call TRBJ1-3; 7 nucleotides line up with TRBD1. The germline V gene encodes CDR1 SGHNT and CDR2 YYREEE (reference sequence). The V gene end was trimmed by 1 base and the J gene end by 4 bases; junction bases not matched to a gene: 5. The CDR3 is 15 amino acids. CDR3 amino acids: CASSLKQGSGNTIYF. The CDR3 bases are TGTGCCAGCAGCTTGAAACAGGGGTCCGGAAACACCATATATTTT.

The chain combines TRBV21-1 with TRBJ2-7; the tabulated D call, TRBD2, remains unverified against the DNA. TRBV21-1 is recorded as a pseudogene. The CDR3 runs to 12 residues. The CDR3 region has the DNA TGTGCCAGCAGCGATAACTACTACGAGCAGTACTTC. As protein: CASSDNYYEQYF.

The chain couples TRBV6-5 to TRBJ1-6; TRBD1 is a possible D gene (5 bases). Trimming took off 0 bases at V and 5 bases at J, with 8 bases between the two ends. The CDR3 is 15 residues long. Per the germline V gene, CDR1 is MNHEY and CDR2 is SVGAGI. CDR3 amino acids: CASSYSPTDNSPLHF. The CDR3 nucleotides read TGTGCCAGCAGTTACTCGCCGACAGATAATTCACCCCTCCACTTT.

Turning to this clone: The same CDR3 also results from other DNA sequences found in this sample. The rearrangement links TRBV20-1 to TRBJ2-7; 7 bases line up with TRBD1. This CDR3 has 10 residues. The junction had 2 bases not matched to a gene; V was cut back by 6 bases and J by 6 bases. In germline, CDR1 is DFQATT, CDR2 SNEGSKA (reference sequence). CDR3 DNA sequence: TGCAGTGCAAACAGGGGCGAGCAGTACTTC. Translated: CSANRGEQYF.

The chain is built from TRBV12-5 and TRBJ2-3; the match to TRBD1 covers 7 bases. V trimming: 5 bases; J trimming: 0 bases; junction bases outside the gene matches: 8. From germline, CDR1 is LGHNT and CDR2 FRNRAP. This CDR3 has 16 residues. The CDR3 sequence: CASGPDDRASTDTQYF. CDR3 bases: TGTGCTAGTGGTCCCGATGACAGGGCTAGCACAGATACGCAGTATTTT. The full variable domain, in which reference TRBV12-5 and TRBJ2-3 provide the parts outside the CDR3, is DARVTQTPRHKVTEMGQEVTMRCQPILGHNTVFWYRQTMMQGLELLAYFRNRAPLDDSGMPKDRFSAEMPDATLATLKIQPSEPRDSAVYFCASGPDDRASTDTQYFGPGTRLTVL.

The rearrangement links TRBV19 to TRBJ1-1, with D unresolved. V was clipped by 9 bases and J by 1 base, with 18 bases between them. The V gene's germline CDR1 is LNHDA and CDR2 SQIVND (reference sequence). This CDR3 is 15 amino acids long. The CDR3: CASQLKPRANTEAFF. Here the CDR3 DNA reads TGTGCCAGCCAACTTAAACCCCGAGCGAACACTGAAGCTTTCTTT.

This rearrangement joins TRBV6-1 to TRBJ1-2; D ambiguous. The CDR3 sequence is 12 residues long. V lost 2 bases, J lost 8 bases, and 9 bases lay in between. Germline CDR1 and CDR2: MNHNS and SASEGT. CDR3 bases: TGTGCCAGCAGTGAACAGCCGAGGGGCTACACCTTC. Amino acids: CASSEQPRGYTF.

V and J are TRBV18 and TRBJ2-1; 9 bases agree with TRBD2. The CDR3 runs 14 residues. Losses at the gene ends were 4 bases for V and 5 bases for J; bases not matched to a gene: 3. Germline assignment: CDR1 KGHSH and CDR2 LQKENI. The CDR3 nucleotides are TGTGCCAGCTCACTAAGGACTAGCGACAATGAGCAGTTCTTC. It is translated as CASSLRTSDNEQFF.

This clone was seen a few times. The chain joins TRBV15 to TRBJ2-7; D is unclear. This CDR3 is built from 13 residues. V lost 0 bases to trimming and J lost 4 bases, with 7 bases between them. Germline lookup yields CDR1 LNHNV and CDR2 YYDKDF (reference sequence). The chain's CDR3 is CATSRDVSYEQYF. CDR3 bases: TGTGCCACCAGCAGAGATGTTAGTTACGAGCAGTACTTC.

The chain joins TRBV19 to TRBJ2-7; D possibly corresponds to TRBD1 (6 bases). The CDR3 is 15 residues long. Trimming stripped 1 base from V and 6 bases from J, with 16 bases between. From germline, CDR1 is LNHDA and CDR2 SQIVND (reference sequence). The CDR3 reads CASSIVLTGNSEQYF. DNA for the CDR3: TGTGCCAGTAGTATAGTACTCACAGGGAACTCCGAGCAGTACTTC.